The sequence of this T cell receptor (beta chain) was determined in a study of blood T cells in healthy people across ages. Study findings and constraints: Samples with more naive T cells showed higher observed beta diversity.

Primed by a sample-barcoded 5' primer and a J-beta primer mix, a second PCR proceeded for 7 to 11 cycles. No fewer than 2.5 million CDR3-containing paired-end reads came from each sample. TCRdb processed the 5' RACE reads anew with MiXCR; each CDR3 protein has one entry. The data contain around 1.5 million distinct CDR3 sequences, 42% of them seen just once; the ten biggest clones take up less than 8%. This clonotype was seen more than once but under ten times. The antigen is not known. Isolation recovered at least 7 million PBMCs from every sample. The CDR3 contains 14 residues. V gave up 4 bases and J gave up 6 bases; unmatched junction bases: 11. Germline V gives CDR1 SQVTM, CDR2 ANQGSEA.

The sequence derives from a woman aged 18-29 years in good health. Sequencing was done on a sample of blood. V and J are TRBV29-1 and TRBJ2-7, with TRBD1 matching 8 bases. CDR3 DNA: TGCAGCGTTGCGAAACCGGGACAGGCAGCCGAGCAGTACTTC. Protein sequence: CSVAKPGQAAEQYF.